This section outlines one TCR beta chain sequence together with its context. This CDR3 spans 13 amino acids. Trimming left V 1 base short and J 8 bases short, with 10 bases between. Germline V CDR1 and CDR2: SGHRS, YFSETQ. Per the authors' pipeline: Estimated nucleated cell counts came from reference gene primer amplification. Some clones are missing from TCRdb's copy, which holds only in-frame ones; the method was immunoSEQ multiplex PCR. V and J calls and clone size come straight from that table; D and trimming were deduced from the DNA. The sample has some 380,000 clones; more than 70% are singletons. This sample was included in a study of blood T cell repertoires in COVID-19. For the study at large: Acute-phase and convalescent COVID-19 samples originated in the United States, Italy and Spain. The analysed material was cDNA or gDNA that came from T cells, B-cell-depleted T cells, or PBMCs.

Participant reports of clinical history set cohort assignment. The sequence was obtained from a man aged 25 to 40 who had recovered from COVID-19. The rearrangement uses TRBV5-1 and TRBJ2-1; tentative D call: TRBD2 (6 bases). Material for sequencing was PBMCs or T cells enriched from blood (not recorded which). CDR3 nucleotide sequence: TGCGCCAGCAGCTTGAGTGGCGGGGATGAGCAGTTCTTC. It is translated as CASSLSGGDEQFF.